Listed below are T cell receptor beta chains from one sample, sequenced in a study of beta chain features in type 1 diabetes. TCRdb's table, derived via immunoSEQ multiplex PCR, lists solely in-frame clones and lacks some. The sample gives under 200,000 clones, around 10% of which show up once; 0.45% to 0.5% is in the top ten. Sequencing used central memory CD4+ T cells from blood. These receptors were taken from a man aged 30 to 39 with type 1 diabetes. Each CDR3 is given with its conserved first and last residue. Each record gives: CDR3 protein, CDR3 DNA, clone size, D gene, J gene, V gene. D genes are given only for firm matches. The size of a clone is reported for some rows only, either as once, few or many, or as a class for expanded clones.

CDR3aa: CASSQSTAYEQYF; CDR3nt: TGTGCCAGCTCCCAATCCACTGCCTACGAGCAGTACTTC; abundance: -; d_gene: -; j_gene: TRBJ2-7; v_gene: TRBV18
CDR3aa: CASSGTRLATDTQYF; CDR3nt: TGTGCCTCCTCCGGGACAAGGCTTGCCACAGATACGCAGTATTTT; abundance: few; d_gene: -; j_gene: TRBJ2-3; v_gene: TRBV10-3
CDR3aa: CASSRDRVNQPQHF; CDR3nt: TGTGCCAGCTCACGGGACAGGGTAAATCAGCCCCAGCATTTT; abundance: few; d_gene: TRBD1; j_gene: TRBJ1-5; v_gene: TRBV18
CDR3aa: CGSGTGNNQPQHF; CDR3nt: TGTGGCTCCGGGACAGGGAACAATCAGCCCCAGCATTTT; abundance: few; d_gene: TRBD1; j_gene: TRBJ1-5; v_gene: TRBV5-6
CDR3aa: CASSQLQAGGPGDTQYF; CDR3nt: TGCGCCAGCAGCCAACTGCAAGCGGGAGGGCCGGGAGATACGCAGTATTTT; abundance: many; d_gene: TRBD2; j_gene: TRBJ2-3; v_gene: TRBV4-3
CDR3aa: CASSDRTGTITDTQYF; CDR3nt: TGTGCCAGCAGCGACAGAACCGGGACTATCACAGATACGCAGTATTTT; abundance: few; d_gene: TRBD2; j_gene: TRBJ2-3; v_gene: TRBV7-2
CDR3aa: CASSVGGGYTEAFF; CDR3nt: TGTGCCAGCAGCGTAGGAGGTGGATACACTGAAGCTTTCTTT; abundance: -; d_gene: -; j_gene: TRBJ1-1; v_gene: TRBV9
CDR3aa: CASSSTQDSGETQYF; CDR3nt: TGTGCCAGCAGTTCGACCCAGGACTCGGGGGAGACCCAGTACTTC; abundance: -; d_gene: -; j_gene: TRBJ2-5; v_gene: TRBV2
CDR3aa: CASSRGQNTGELFF; CDR3nt: TGTGCCAGTAGTAGGGGACAGAACACCGGGGAGCTGTTTTTT; abundance: -; d_gene: -; j_gene: TRBJ2-2; v_gene: TRBV19
CDR3aa: CAISDTGVGAEKELFF; CDR3nt: TGTGCCATCAGTGATACAGGGGTTGGAGCAGAAAAGGAACTGTTTTTT; abundance: many; d_gene: TRBD1; j_gene: TRBJ1-4; v_gene: TRBV10-3
CDR3aa: CASSRTSVSYEQYF; CDR3nt: TGTGCCAGCAGTCGGACTAGCGTCTCCTACGAGCAGTACTTC; abundance: few; d_gene: TRBD2; j_gene: TRBJ2-7; v_gene: TRBV7-9
CDR3aa: CSAGGGSRADTQYF; CDR3nt: TGCAGCGCCGGGGGTGGGTCAAGGGCAGATACGCAGTATTTT; abundance: -; d_gene: -; j_gene: TRBJ2-3; v_gene: TRBV29-1
CDR3aa: CSGRGQGREQYF; CDR3nt: TGCAGCGGTCGGGGACAGGGGCGCGAGCAGTACTTC; abundance: -; d_gene: TRBD1; j_gene: TRBJ2-7; v_gene: TRBV29-1
CDR3aa: CASSGGTQGLTQYF; CDR3nt: TGTGCCAGCAGCGGCGGGACCCAAGGTTTGACCCAGTACTTC; abundance: -; d_gene: -; j_gene: TRBJ2-5; v_gene: TRBV5-4
CDR3aa: CASVMYRQTGYTF; CDR3nt: TGTGCCAGCGTCATGTACAGGCAGACCGGCTACACCTTC; abundance: -; d_gene: -; j_gene: TRBJ1-2; v_gene: TRBV28
CDR3aa: CASSSYGGHNGYTF; CDR3nt: TGTGCCAGCAGCTCCTACGGAGGGCATAATGGCTACACCTTC; abundance: few; d_gene: -; j_gene: TRBJ1-2; v_gene: TRBV7-3
CDR3aa: CASSRQAAGLSYEQYF; CDR3nt: TGCGCCAGCAGCCGGCAGGCGGCGGGACTTTCCTACGAGCAGTACTTC; abundance: -; d_gene: -; j_gene: TRBJ2-7; v_gene: TRBV4-3
CDR3aa: CASSLGQVTDTQYF; CDR3nt: TGTGCCAGCAGCCTCGGACAGGTCACAGATACGCAGTATTTT; abundance: -; d_gene: TRBD1; j_gene: TRBJ2-3; v_gene: TRBV7-3
CDR3aa: CASSVAQGHIQYF; CDR3nt: TGTGCCAGCAGCGTAGCTCAGGGGCACATTCAGTACTTC; abundance: -; d_gene: -; j_gene: TRBJ2-4; v_gene: TRBV9
CDR3aa: CASSLFSNEQFF; CDR3nt: TGTGCCAGCAGCTTGTTCAGCAATGAGCAGTTCTTC; abundance: -; d_gene: -; j_gene: TRBJ2-1; v_gene: TRBV5-4
CDR3aa: CASSFAGGKETQYF; CDR3nt: TGTGCCAGCAGCTTTGCGGGGGGGAAAGAGACCCAGTACTTC; abundance: -; d_gene: TRBD2; j_gene: TRBJ2-5; v_gene: TRBV7-2
CDR3aa: CASSQGTSAIYNEQFF; CDR3nt: TGTGCCAGCAGCCAGGGGACTAGCGCTATATACAATGAGCAGTTCTTC; abundance: -; d_gene: TRBD2; j_gene: TRBJ2-1; v_gene: TRBV4-2
CDR3aa: CASSPSPGFSSANYGYTF; CDR3nt: TGCGCCAGCAGCCCTTCACCCGGGTTCTCAAGCGCTAACTATGGCTACACCTTC; abundance: -; d_gene: -; j_gene: TRBJ1-2; v_gene: TRBV5-1
CDR3aa: CATSRGSWRSYNEQFF; CDR3nt: TGTGCCACCAGCAGAGGCAGCTGGAGGTCCTACAATGAGCAGTTCTTC; abundance: few; d_gene: -; j_gene: TRBJ2-1; v_gene: TRBV15
CDR3aa: CASTRIGEQFF; CDR3nt: TGTGCCAGCACCCGTATCGGTGAGCAGTTCTTC; abundance: -; d_gene: -; j_gene: TRBJ2-1; v_gene: TRBV11-2
CDR3aa: CASSLTGASYNEQFF; CDR3nt: TGTGCCAGCAGTTTGACAGGGGCTTCCTACAATGAGCAGTTCTTC; abundance: few; d_gene: TRBD1; j_gene: TRBJ2-1; v_gene: TRBV11-2
CDR3aa: CASSRRGIYEQYF; CDR3nt: TGTGCCAGCAGTCGCAGGGGGATATACGAGCAGTACTTC; abundance: few; d_gene: TRBD1; j_gene: TRBJ2-7; v_gene: TRBV28
CDR3aa: CASSPVRSMNTEAFF; CDR3nt: TGTGCCAGCAGCCCGGTGCGGTCAATGAACACTGAAGCTTTCTTT; abundance: many; d_gene: -; j_gene: TRBJ1-1; v_gene: TRBV7-9
CDR3aa: CATSRAYEQFF; CDR3nt: TGTGCCACCAGCAGAGCTTATGAGCAGTTCTTC; abundance: -; d_gene: -; j_gene: TRBJ2-1; v_gene: TRBV15
CDR3aa: CAWSRDRQSSGANVLTF; CDR3nt: TGTGCCTGGAGTCGGGACAGGCAAAGCTCTGGGGCCAACGTCCTGACTTTC; abundance: few; d_gene: TRBD1; j_gene: TRBJ2-6; v_gene: TRBV30
CDR3aa: CASSLASRGEKLFF; CDR3nt: TGCGCCAGCAGCTTGGCCAGTCGGGGAGAAAAACTGTTTTTT; abundance: few; d_gene: -; j_gene: TRBJ1-4; v_gene: TRBV5-1
CDR3aa: CASSPSGQGKGNAFF; CDR3nt: TGTGCCAGCAGTCCTTCGGGGCAGGGGAAAGGAAATGCTTTCTTT; abundance: -; d_gene: -; j_gene: TRBJ1-1; v_gene: TRBV28
CDR3aa: CASSDQGQGFTGGYTF; CDR3nt: TGCGCCAGCAGCGATCAAGGACAGGGCTTTACGGGTGGCTACACCTTC; abundance: -; d_gene: TRBD1; j_gene: TRBJ1-2; v_gene: TRBV5-1
CDR3aa: CSGRLSGRTDTQYF; CDR3nt: TGCAGCGGACGTCTTAGCGGGAGAACAGATACGCAGTATTTT; abundance: many; d_gene: TRBD2; j_gene: TRBJ2-3; v_gene: TRBV29-1
CDR3aa: CASSLFGTGDEQYF; CDR3nt: TGTGCCAGCAGCTTATTTGGGACAGGGGACGAGCAGTACTTC; abundance: few; d_gene: TRBD1; j_gene: TRBJ2-7; v_gene: TRBV7-9
CDR3aa: CASSERGPAKNIQYF; CDR3nt: TGTGCCAGCAGTGAAAGGGGGCCCGCCAAAAACATTCAGTACTTC; abundance: many; d_gene: TRBD1; j_gene: TRBJ2-4; v_gene: TRBV2
CDR3aa: CSEREGVNTEAFF; CDR3nt: TGCAGCGAGAGGGAGGGGGTGAACACTGAAGCTTTCTTT; abundance: few; d_gene: -; j_gene: TRBJ1-1; v_gene: TRBV29-1
CDR3aa: CASSGDSGTQYF; CDR3nt: TGTGCCAGCAGTGGGGACTCCGGTACGCAGTATTTT; abundance: few; d_gene: -; j_gene: TRBJ2-3; v_gene: TRBV2
CDR3aa: CASSYGQDTGPQHF; CDR3nt: TGTGCCAGCAGCTACGGACAGGACACTGGGCCCCAGCATTTT; abundance: -; d_gene: TRBD1; j_gene: TRBJ1-5; v_gene: TRBV5-4
CDR3aa: CASSQGDRGREKLFF; CDR3nt: TGCGCCAGCAGCCAAGGAGACAGGGGGCGGGAAAAACTGTTTTTT; abundance: few; d_gene: TRBD1; j_gene: TRBJ1-4; v_gene: TRBV4-3
CDR3aa: CSVARSDTQYF; CDR3nt: TGCAGCGTTGCCCGTTCAGATACGCAGTATTTT; abundance: -; d_gene: -; j_gene: TRBJ2-3; v_gene: TRBV29-1
CDR3aa: CAISPGTPSYEQYF; CDR3nt: TGTGCCATCAGCCCGGGGACACCATCCTACGAGCAGTACTTC; abundance: -; d_gene: -; j_gene: TRBJ2-7; v_gene: TRBV15
CDR3aa: CASSARQGWWETQYF; CDR3nt: TGTGCCAGTAGTGCCCGACAGGGATGGTGGGAGACCCAGTACTTC; abundance: -; d_gene: TRBD1; j_gene: TRBJ2-5; v_gene: TRBV19
CDR3aa: CSALTSVYKYF; CDR3nt: TGCAGTGCTCTTACTAGCGTTTACAAGTATTTT; abundance: few; d_gene: TRBD2; j_gene: TRBJ2-3; v_gene: TRBV20-1
CDR3aa: CASSPATPGDTQYF; CDR3nt: TGTGCCAGCTCACCGGCAACACCGGGGGATACGCAGTATTTT; abundance: -; d_gene: -; j_gene: TRBJ2-3; v_gene: TRBV18
CDR3aa: CASRIGNEKLFF; CDR3nt: TGTGCCAGCAGGATCGGGAATGAAAAACTGTTTTTT; abundance: few; d_gene: -; j_gene: TRBJ1-4; v_gene: TRBV28
CDR3aa: CASSTGTSGQETQYF; CDR3nt: TGTGCCAGCAGCACCGGGACTAGCGGACAAGAGACCCAGTACTTC; abundance: few; d_gene: TRBD2; j_gene: TRBJ2-5; v_gene: TRBV7-3
CDR3aa: CAWSYVFGQGLRNTIYF; CDR3nt: TGTGCCTGGAGTTATGTATTCGGACAGGGATTGCGGAACACCATATATTTT; abundance: -; d_gene: TRBD1; j_gene: TRBJ1-3; v_gene: TRBV30
CDR3aa: CASTPTSGAPGTQYF; CDR3nt: TGTGCCAGCACCCCGACTAGCGGAGCCCCAGGGACCCAGTACTTC; abundance: few; d_gene: TRBD2; j_gene: TRBJ2-5; v_gene: TRBV27
CDR3aa: CSVEPIRGGSNEQFF; CDR3nt: TGCAGCGTTGAGCCTATACGGGGTGGAAGCAATGAGCAGTTCTTC; abundance: few; d_gene: -; j_gene: TRBJ2-1; v_gene: TRBV29-1
CDR3aa: CASSPLRTSGREDIQYF; CDR3nt: TGTGCCAGCTCCCCTCTGCGGACTAGCGGGAGAGAGGACATTCAGTACTTC; abundance: -; d_gene: TRBD2; j_gene: TRBJ2-4; v_gene: TRBV18
CDR3aa: CASSVGFSSYEQYF; CDR3nt: TGTGCCAGCAGCGTAGGGTTCAGCTCCTACGAGCAGTACTTC; abundance: -; d_gene: -; j_gene: TRBJ2-7; v_gene: TRBV11-2
CDR3aa: CASRLTGINQPQHF; CDR3nt: TGTGCCAGTAGATTGACAGGGATCAATCAGCCCCAGCATTTT; abundance: few; d_gene: TRBD1; j_gene: TRBJ1-5; v_gene: TRBV19
CDR3aa: CAWSVGGGYNEQFF; CDR3nt: TGTGCCTGGAGTGTAGGGGGGGGGTACAATGAGCAGTTCTTC; abundance: few; d_gene: -; j_gene: TRBJ2-1; v_gene: TRBV30
CDR3aa: CASSMKTSGNQETQYF; CDR3nt: TGTGCCAGTAGTATGAAGACTAGCGGGAACCAAGAGACCCAGTACTTC; abundance: -; d_gene: TRBD2; j_gene: TRBJ2-5; v_gene: TRBV19
CDR3aa: CASSALRTSKETQYF; CDR3nt: TGTGCCAGCAGCGCACTAAGGACTTCTAAAGAGACCCAGTACTTC; abundance: -; d_gene: -; j_gene: TRBJ2-5; v_gene: TRBV6-4
CDR3aa: CASSQDGGLANTGELFF; CDR3nt: TGTGCCAGCAGCCAAGATGGGGGACTAGCCAACACCGGGGAGCTGTTTTTT; abundance: few; d_gene: TRBD2; j_gene: TRBJ2-2; v_gene: TRBV4-2